Listed below are T cell receptor beta chains from one sample, sequenced in a study of early stage breast cancer tumors. Data came from immunoSEQ multiplex PCR; TCRdb stores just in-frame clones and leaves some out. The top ten hold about 3.6% of the sample, which has some 75,000 clones, around 80% seen once. The specimen was blood. These receptors were obtained from a person in their sixties with breast cancer. CDR3s include the opening cysteine and the closing phenylalanine or tryptophan. The D gene is left open where the match is weak. The size entry is marked missing in some rows and otherwise reads once, few, many or a size class.

d_call	j_call	clone_size	v_call	cdr3_nt	cdr3_aa
TRBD2	TRBJ2-2	.	TRBV5-6	TGTGCCAGCAGCCCTCTAGCGGGGGGGCGGGCCGGGGAGCTGTTTTTT	CASSPLAGGRAGELFF
TRBD1	TRBJ2-1	.	TRBV4-3	TGCGCCAGCAGCCCCAGACAGGGGGCGAGACATGAGCAGTTCTTC	CASSPRQGARHEQFF
TRBD1	TRBJ1-6	few	TRBV7-3	TGTGCCAGCAGCTTACTCGGACAGGGAAATAATTCACCCCTCCACTTT	CASSLLGQGNNSPLHF
.	TRBJ1-2	.	TRBV2	TGTGCCAGCAGTGACTTGAGGAGCCGTCATACTGGCTACACCTTC	CASSDLRSRHTGYTF
TRBD2	TRBJ2-5	.	TRBV5-1	TGCGCCAGCAGCTTCCTAGCGGGGGGTGGGCAAGAGACCCAGTACTTC	CASSFLAGGGQETQYF
.	TRBJ1-4	.	TRBV28	TGTGCCAGCAGATTGGGGGGTTTAAGTGAAAAACTGTTTTTT	CASRLGGLSEKLFF
TRBD1	TRBJ2-7	.	TRBV5-4	TGTGCCAGCAGCTGGGGACAGGGTCGGATCGAGCAGTACTTC	CASSWGQGRIEQYF
.	TRBJ1-4	.	TRBV27	TGTGCCAGCAGTTTAAAACCTAGAGGTGAAAAACTGTTTTTT	CASSLKPRGEKLFF
.	TRBJ1-1	few	TRBV7-3	TGTGCCAGCAGCCTCGGAGGGCCCACTGAAGCTTTCTTT	CASSLGGPTEAFF
TRBD2	TRBJ2-3	once	TRBV7-9	TGTGCCAGCAGCCCCTACGGGAGGGAGGATACGCAGTATTTT	CASSPYGREDTQYF
.	TRBJ1-5	once	TRBV15	TGTGCCACCAGAACCGACAGGAACAATCAGCCCCAGCATTTT	CATRTDRNNQPQHF
.	TRBJ1-6	.	TRBV27	TGTGCCAGCACCTCCCTCGAGGGGCTCCTCGGGTCACCCCTCCACTTT	CASTSLEGLLGSPLHF
TRBD2	TRBJ2-3	.	TRBV9	TGTGCCAGCGGCACTAGCGGGGTCCCGGGTACGCAGTATTTT	CASGTSGVPGTQYF
.	TRBJ2-7	.	TRBV7-2	TGTGCCAGCAGCTTGGGCGTGGGCGGGACTTACGAGCAGTACTTC	CASSLGVGGTYEQYF
.	TRBJ2-3	.	TRBV7-2	TGTGCCAGCACCGAAAACCCTAGCACAGATACGCAGTATTTT	CASTENPSTDTQYF
.	TRBJ2-3	.	TRBV28	TGTGCCAGCAGTTTCCGTACGGCAGATACGCAGTATTTT	CASSFRTADTQYF
TRBD1	TRBJ2-7	.	TRBV28	TGTGCCAGCATCGGGTCCGGGACAGAGTCCTACGAGCAGTACTTC	CASIGSGTESYEQYF
.	TRBJ2-3	.	TRBV5-5	TGTGCCAGCAGAAACCGGGACACACTGTCCGATACGCAGTATTTT	CASRNRDTLSDTQYF
.	TRBJ2-7	.	TRBV5-1	TGCGCCAGCAGCTTGTGGAGGGATTACGAGCAGTACTTC	CASSLWRDYEQYF
.	TRBJ2-3	.	TRBV5-1	TGCGCCAGCAGCTTGGCCGATGTAACAGATACGCAGTATTTT	CASSLADVTDTQYF
TRBD1	TRBJ1-1	.	TRBV19	TGTGCCAGTAGTCACGGCGGGACAGGGGGTCGGACTGAAGCTTTCTTT	CASSHGGTGGRTEAFF
.	TRBJ2-2	.	TRBV6-1	TGTGCCAGCAGTGAAAACTCTATCGGGGGGGAGCTGTTTTTT	CASSENSIGGELFF
.	TRBJ2-3	.	TRBV11-3	TGTGCCAGCAGCCTTGGACCCGGAGATACGCAGTATTTT	CASSLGPGDTQYF
.	TRBJ1-1	.	TRBV9	TGTGCCAGCAGCCCCCTCTCGGGCACTGAAGCTTTCTTT	CASSPLSGTEAFF
.	TRBJ1-2	.	TRBV2	TGTGCCAGCGGGGACCTTAGCAGGAGCGGAGGCTACACCTTC	CASGDLSRSGGYTF
.	TRBJ2-7	.	TRBV30	TGTGCCTGGGAAGGGGGGGGCCAACTCTACGAGCAGTACTTC	CAWEGGGQLYEQYF
.	TRBJ1-2	.	TRBV7-9	TGTGCCAGCAGCCCCGCTAGCTACACCTTC	CASSPASYTF
.	TRBJ1-4	.	TRBV7-9	TGTGCCAGCCCCGGAGGCGTCGGGGGTGAAAAACTGTTTTTT	CASPGGVGGEKLFF
TRBD1	TRBJ1-3	.	TRBV7-2	TGTGCCAGCAGCAGACTTGACAGGGGCTCTGGAAACACCATATATTTT	CASSRLDRGSGNTIYF
TRBD2	TRBJ2-5	few	TRBV7-9	TGTGCCAGCAGCCCCGGGACTAGCGGTGGAGAGACCCAGTACTTC	CASSPGTSGGETQYF
.	TRBJ2-5	.	TRBV15	TGTGCCACCAGCGCAGGGGGGGAGACCCAGTACTTC	CATSAGGETQYF
.	TRBJ2-7	.	TRBV11-2	TGTGCCAGCAGCCCCGGACAGACCTACGAGCAGTACTTC	CASSPGQTYEQYF